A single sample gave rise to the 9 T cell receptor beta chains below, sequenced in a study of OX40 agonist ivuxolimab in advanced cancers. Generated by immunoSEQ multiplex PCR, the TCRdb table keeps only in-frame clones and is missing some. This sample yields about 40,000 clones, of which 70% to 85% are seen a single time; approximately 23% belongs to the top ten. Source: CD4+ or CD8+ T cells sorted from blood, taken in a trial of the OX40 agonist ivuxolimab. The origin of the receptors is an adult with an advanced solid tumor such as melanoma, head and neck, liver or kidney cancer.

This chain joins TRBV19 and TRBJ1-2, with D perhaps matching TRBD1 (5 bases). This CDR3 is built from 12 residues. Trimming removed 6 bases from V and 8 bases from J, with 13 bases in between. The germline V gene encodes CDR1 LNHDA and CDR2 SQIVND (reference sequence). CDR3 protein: CASRGRALGYTF. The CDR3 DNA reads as TGTGCCAGTAGGGGCAGGGCTCTCGGCTACACCTTC.

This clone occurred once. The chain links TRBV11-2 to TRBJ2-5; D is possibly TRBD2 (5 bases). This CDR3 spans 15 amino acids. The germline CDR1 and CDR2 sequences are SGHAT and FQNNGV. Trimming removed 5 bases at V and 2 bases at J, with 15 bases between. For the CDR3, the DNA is TGTGCCAGCAGCCGGACTTATGAGCGGCAAGAGACCCAGTACTTC. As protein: CASSRTYERQETQYF. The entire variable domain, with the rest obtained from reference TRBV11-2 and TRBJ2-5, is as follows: EAGVAQSPRYKIIEKRQSVAFWCNPISGHATLYWYQQILGQGPKLLIQFQNNGVVDDSQLPKDRFSAERLKGVDSTLKIQPAKLEDSAVYLCASSRTYERQETQYFGPGTRLLVL.

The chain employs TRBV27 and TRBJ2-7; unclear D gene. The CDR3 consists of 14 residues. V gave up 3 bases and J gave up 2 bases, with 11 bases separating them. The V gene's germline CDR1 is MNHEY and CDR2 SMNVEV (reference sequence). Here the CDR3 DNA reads TGTGCCAGCAGTTTGACTCCCGAAACCTACGAGCAGTACTTC. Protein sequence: CASSLTPETYEQYF.

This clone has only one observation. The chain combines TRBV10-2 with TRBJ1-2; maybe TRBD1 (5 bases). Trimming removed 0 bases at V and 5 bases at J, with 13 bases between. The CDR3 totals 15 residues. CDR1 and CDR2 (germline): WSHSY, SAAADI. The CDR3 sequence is CASSESLAGIYGYTF. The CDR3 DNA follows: TGCGCCAGCAGTGAGTCTTTGGCAGGGATTTATGGCTACACCTTC.

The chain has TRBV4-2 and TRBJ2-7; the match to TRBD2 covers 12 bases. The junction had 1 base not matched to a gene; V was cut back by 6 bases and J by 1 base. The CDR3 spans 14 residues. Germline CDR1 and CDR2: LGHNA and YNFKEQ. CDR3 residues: CASRTSGSSYEQYF. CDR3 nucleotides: TGTGCCAGCAGGACTAGCGGGAGTTCCTACGAGCAGTACTTC.

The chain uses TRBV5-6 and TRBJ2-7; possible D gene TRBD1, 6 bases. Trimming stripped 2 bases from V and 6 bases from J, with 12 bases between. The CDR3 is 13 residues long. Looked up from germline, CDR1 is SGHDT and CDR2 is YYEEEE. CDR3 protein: CASSFPGTSEQYF. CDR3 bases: TGTGCCAGCAGCTTTCCCGGGACAAGCGAGCAGTACTTC. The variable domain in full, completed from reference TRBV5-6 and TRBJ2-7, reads DAGVTQSPTHLIKTRGQQVTLRCSPKSGHDTVSWYQQALGQGPQFIFQYYEEEERQRGNFPDRFSGHQFPNYSSELNVNALLLGDSALYLCASSFPGTSEQYFGPGTRLTVT.

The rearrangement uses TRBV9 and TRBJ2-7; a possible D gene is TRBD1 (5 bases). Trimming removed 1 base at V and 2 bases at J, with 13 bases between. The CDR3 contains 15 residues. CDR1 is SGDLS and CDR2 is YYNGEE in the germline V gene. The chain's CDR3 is CASSVSGQGPYEQYF. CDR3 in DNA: TGTGCCAGCAGCGTATCCGGGCAGGGCCCCTACGAGCAGTACTTC. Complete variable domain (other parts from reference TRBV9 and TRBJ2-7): DSGVTQTPKHLITATGQRVTLRCSPRSGDLSVYWYQQSLDQGLQFLIQYYNGEERAKGNILERFSAQQFPDLHSELNLSSLELGDSALYFCASSVSGQGPYEQYFGPGTRLTVT.

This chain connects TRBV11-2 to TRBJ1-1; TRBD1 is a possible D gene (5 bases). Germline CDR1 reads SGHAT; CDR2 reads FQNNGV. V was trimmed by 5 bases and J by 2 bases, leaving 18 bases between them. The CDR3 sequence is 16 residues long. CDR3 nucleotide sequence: TGTGCCAGCAGCATAGGACCGGGACGAAAAAACACTGAAGCTTTCTTT. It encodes CASSIGPGRKNTEAFF.

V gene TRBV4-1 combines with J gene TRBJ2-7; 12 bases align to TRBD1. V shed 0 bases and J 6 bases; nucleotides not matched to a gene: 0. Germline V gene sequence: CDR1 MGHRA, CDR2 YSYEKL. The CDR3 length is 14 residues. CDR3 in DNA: TGCGCCAGCAGCCAAGAGGGACAGGGGGCCGAGCAGTACTTC. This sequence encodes CASSQEGQGAEQYF.